This T cell receptor beta chain was recorded in a study of T cells in Graves' hyperthyroidism and ophthalmopathy. Trimming removed 5 bases at V and 2 bases at J, with 15 bases between. CDR3 length equals 15 residues. Germline CDR1 MDHEN, CDR2 SYDVKM. This clonotype appeared many times. Amplified TCR beta CDR3 regions derived from RNA transcripts. TCR CDR3 regions were first amplified by RT-PCR with HTBI primers. TCRdb reprocessed the multiplex PCR reads with MiXCR, giving one entry per CDR3 protein. The sample lists 700,000 or so distinct CDR3 sequences, roughly 17% seen once, with roughly 8% in the top ten.

The specimen sequenced was blood. The genes are TRBV28 and TRBJ1-1; tentatively, D is TRBD1 (5 bases). The receptor comes from a man aged 18 to 30 with Graves' hyperthyroidism. The CDR3 nucleotides read TGTGCCAGCAGTCCCGTCGGGGGGGAAAACACTGAAGCTTTCTTT. It is translated as CASSPVGGENTEAFF.